The rows below give T cell receptor beta chains drawn from one sample of a study of blood T cell repertoires in COVID-19. Using immunoSEQ multiplex PCR, the repertoire was profiled, and TCRdb retains in-frame clones only, with some absent. The table includes 65,000 to 90,000 clones, 75% to 80% detected once. The specimen was peripheral blood. These receptors were obtained from a man between 70 and 80 years old with COVID-19, enrolled during active disease. CDR3s include the opening cysteine and the closing phenylalanine or tryptophan. A D gene is named only where the DNA matches it firmly. Rows give clone size only sometimes, using once, few, many, or a class for an expanded clone.

v_call	j_call	d_call	clone_size	cdr3_aa	cdr3_nt
TRBV12-5	TRBJ1-2	.	.	CASGAYRVIYGYTF	TGTGCTAGTGGGGCTTACAGGGTCATCTATGGCTACACCTTC
TRBV4-3	TRBJ1-1	.	.	CASSQHREGTEAFF	TGCGCCAGCAGCCAGCACAGGGAGGGCACTGAAGCTTTCTTT
TRBV7-3	TRBJ2-3	TRBD2	once	CASSLTVVGSGSITDTQYF	TGTGCCAGCAGCTTAACTGTGGTCGGTAGCGGGAGTATCACAGATACGCAGTATTTT
TRBV2	TRBJ1-1	TRBD1	few	CASPNGIGQGATEAFF	TGTGCCAGCCCGAACGGTATCGGACAGGGGGCCACTGAAGCTTTCTTT
TRBV9	TRBJ1-3	.	.	CASSVGGYSGNTIYF	TGTGCCAGCAGCGTTGGGGGCTACTCTGGAAACACCATATATTTT
TRBV10-3	TRBJ1-5	.	.	CAIRNEGGNQPQHF	TGTGCCATCAGAAACGAGGGGGGCAATCAGCCCCAGCATTTT
TRBV9	TRBJ2-2	TRBD2	.	CASSVSGRLGDGELFF	TGTGCCAGCAGCGTTAGCGGGAGGTTGGGTGACGGGGAGCTGTTTTTT
TRBV5-1	TRBJ2-7	.	.	CASSLGGYEQYF	TGCGCCAGCAGCTTAGGGGGCTACGAGCAGTACTTC
TRBV9	TRBJ2-1	TRBD2	.	CASSVGVGTSGGSSYNEQFF	TGTGCCAGCAGCGTAGGAGTTGGGACTAGCGGGGGGTCCTCCTACAATGAGCAGTTCTTC
TRBV19	TRBJ1-6	TRBD1	few	CASQAGTGTSPLHF	TGTGCCAGCCAGGCCGGGACAGGGACTTCACCCCTCCACTTT
TRBV7-8	TRBJ2-7	.	once	CASSRKTHEQYF	TGTGCCAGCAGCCGCAAAACACACGAGCAGTACTTC
TRBV7-8	TRBJ2-3	.	few	CASSLPRDGTSTDTQYF	TGTGCCAGCAGCTTGCCCCGGGACGGGACTAGCACAGATACGCAGTATTTT
TRBV7-3	TRBJ2-1	TRBD1	.	CASSQDRGSYNEQFF	TGTGCCAGCAGCCAGGACAGGGGCTCCTACAATGAGCAGTTCTTC
TRBV28	TRBJ2-1	.	.	CASSLLGGVRYNEQFF	TGTGCCAGCAGTTTATTAGGGGGGGTCCGCTACAATGAGCAGTTCTTC
TRBV3-1/TRBV3-2	TRBJ1-2	TRBD1	.	CASSQKRDRLIYGYTF	TGTGCCAGCAGCCAAAAGAGGGACAGGCTAATTTATGGCTACACCTTC
TRBV30	TRBJ2-1	TRBD2	.	CAWSGMVAGGYNEQFF	TGTGCCTGGAGTGGAATGGTAGCGGGAGGGTACAATGAGCAGTTCTTC
TRBV4-1	TRBJ1-4	.	.	CASSQDRGDGEKLFF	TGCGCCAGCAGCCAAGACAGGGGCGACGGTGAAAAACTGTTTTTT
TRBV6-2/TRBV6-3	TRBJ1-1	TRBD1	once	CASSYSNNQKGTVNTEAFF	TGTGCCAGCAGTTACTCGAATAACCAAAAGGGGACAGTGAACACTGAAGCTTTCTTT
TRBV7-9	TRBJ1-4	TRBD1	.	CASSYRGMKTNEKLFF	TGTGCCAGCAGTTACAGGGGAATGAAAACTAATGAAAAACTGTTTTTT
TRBV21-1	TRBJ2-6	.	.	CASSNNVGQKSGANVLTF	TGTGCCAGCAGCAATAACGTGGGACAGAAGTCTGGGGCCAACGTCCTGACTTTC
TRBV4-2	TRBJ1-3	.	.	CASSQDAAGSGNTIYF	TGTGCCAGCAGCCAAGATGCCGCAGGGTCTGGAAACACCATATATTTT
TRBV19	TRBJ1-5	TRBD1	.	CASGPRLTGGYTSNQPQHF	TGTGCCAGCGGGCCCCGTCTGACAGGGGGTTACACTAGCAATCAGCCCCAGCATTTT
TRBV7-9	TRBJ2-3	TRBD1	few	CASSSSTGGADTQYF	TGTGCCAGCAGCTCGTCGACAGGGGGGGCAGATACGCAGTATTTT
TRBV11-1	TRBJ2-7	TRBD1	.	CASSQGLDRRYEQYF	TGTGCCAGCAGCCAAGGCCTGGACAGGAGATACGAGCAGTACTTC